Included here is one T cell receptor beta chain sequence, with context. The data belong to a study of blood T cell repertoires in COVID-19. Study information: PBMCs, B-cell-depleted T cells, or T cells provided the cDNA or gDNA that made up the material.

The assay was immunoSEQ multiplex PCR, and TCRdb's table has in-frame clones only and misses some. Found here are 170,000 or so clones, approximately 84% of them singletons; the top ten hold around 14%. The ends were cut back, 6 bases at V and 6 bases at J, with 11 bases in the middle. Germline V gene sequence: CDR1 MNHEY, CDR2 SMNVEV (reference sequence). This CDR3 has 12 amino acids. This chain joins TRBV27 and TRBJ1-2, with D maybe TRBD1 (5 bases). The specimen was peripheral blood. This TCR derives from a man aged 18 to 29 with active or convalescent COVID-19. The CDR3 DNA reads TGTGCCAGCAGCGACAGAGTACATGGCTACACCTTC. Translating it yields CASSDRVHGYTF.